The source of this T cell receptor beta chain is a study of beta chain features in type 1 diabetes (dated by TCRdb to 2017 to 2018). For the wider study: Patients and healthy donors did not differ in mean age, gender distribution, total cell number or subset yield. Regulatory and stem cell-like memory subsets were obtained from only 8 patients and roughly eight healthy donors, while naive and central memory subsets were obtained from all 30 or so donors. In the study, TCRB repertoires of sorted circulating CD4+ T cell subsets from recently diagnosed type 1 diabetes patients were compared with those of matched healthy donors. A total of roughly 100 million sorted cells were examined across all samples, and RNA yield correlated strongly with the number of cells per subset.

Each donor gave one peripheral blood draw, averaging roughly 100 mL, which was collected into heparinised tubes. Naive, central memory, regulatory and stem cell-like memory CD4+ T cells were sorted on a BD FACSAria II using a panel including CD45RO, CCR7, CD25, CD127, CD95 and CD27. All sorted populations exceeded 98% purity. PBMCs were separated immediately by Lymphoprep density gradient centrifugation and were stained directly, without being cultured. Samples were stained and sorted in pairs, with one healthy donor and one patient per experiment, so that batch effects were minimized. This clone was seen repeatedly, ten times or more. Its antigen is still unknown. Base quality data are lacking; no much larger clone is found one base away. Summary of the overall study and its limitations: Because the HLA sub-analyses included only small numbers of individuals, any influence of HLA type on TCRB rearrangement was left unresolved. Naive, central memory and regulatory TCRB repertoires appeared more similar among patients than among healthy donors. Because cDNA rather than genomic DNA was sequenced, highly expressing activated cells could have been over-represented, although no difference in activation and CD3 levels was found between groups. In all four CD4+ subsets, TCRB CDR3 length was moderately but significantly shorter in type 1 diabetes patients. Shorter templates might have been favored by PCR, but patient and control samples were amplified and corrected together, so both groups would have been affected equally by any skew. At VDJ recombination sites, type 1 diabetes patients had fewer insertions and more deleted nucleotides, which implies abnormalities in thymic rearrangement.

From the cysteine up to the phenylalanine, the CDR3 has a length of 13 residues. CDR3 DNA only is kept here, 39 bases in frame from base 1. V drops 6 bases and J drops 5 bases, leaving 8 bases in between. From a lookup of the germline V gene, CDR1 and CDR2 are MNHNS and SASEGT. The entire amount of isolated RNA was reverse transcribed using the High Capacity cDNA Reverse Transcription Kit, so the sequenced TCRB transcripts were expressed ones. Naive, central memory and regulatory T cell samples underwent deep immunoSEQ sequencing, averaging around 4 million total reads per sample. Sorted cells were lysed in RLT buffer and RNA was extracted with DNase-treated RNeasy Micro or Mini kits, depending on cell number. Each cell subset was processed separately to prevent cross-contamination, with patient and healthy donor samples processed together. The immunoSEQ multiplex PCR was used to amplify TCRB sequences from cDNA, generating 87-bp fragments that spanned the CDR3 region. The amplicons were sequenced using the Illumina HiSeq platform. The paper's processing steps were these. Synthetic template baselines were used to correct PCR bias computationally, reads within Hamming distance 2 were collapsed together, and singletons that could not be merged were discarded. Reads were aligned to IMGT to assign V, D and J genes, CDR3 length, and insertions or deletions at six rearrangement sites. Within each subset, clonotype counts were normalized to sorted cell number, after which true diversity and Gini coefficients were computed with the tcR R package. Repertoire sharing was quantified using the overlap coefficient calculated on TCRB nucleotide sequences. In TCRdb, the immuneACCESS table is reduced to in-frame sequences with V and J assigned. These tables do not hold every clone; where another copy was compared, an unresolved V gene accounts for under half, and the others remain unexplained. V, J and clone size were drawn from that table, and D and trimming were deduced from the DNA. The sample data list some 240,000 clones, and about a tenth of these were observed just once. The ten largest clonotypes hold approximately 1.3% of the sample.

The sequence is built from TRBV6-1 and TRBJ2-6, with an unclear D gene assignment. Input material: central memory CD4+ T cells from blood. The TCR was taken from a man between 18 and 35 years old in good health. The CDR3 region: CASSFDRANVLTF. The nucleotide sequence reads as follows: TGTGCCAGCAGCTTTGACAGGGCCAACGTCCTGACTTTC.